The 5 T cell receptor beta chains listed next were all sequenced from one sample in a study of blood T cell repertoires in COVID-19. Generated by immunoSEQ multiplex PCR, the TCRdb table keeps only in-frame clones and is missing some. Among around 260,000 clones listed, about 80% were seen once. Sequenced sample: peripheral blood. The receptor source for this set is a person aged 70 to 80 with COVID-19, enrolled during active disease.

The CDR3 reads CASKVAAGWTEAFF. The CDR3 DNA sequence: TGTGCCAGTAAAGTTGCGGCAGGGTGGACTGAAGCTTTCTTT. This chain uses TRBV19 with TRBJ1-1; the D gene is possibly TRBD1 (5 bases). CDR1 LNHDA and CDR2 SQIVND come from the germline V gene (reference sequence). The CDR3 loop spans 14 amino acids. V was trimmed by 7 bases and J by 5 bases, leaving 17 bases between them.

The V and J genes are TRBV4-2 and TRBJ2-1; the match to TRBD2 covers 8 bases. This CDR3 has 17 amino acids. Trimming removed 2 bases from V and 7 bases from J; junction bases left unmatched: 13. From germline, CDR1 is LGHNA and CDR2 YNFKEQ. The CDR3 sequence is CASSQFSGTRLGNEQFF. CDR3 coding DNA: TGTGCCAGCAGCCAATTCTCAGGGACTAGACTGGGGAATGAGCAGTTCTTC.

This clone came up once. CDR3 amino acids: CASRPKTGVVGNTIYF. The DNA of the CDR3 is TGTGCCAGCAGACCCAAGACAGGGGTGGTGGGAAACACCATATATTTT. J is TRBJ1-3 and V is TRBV27; TRBD1 agrees at 8 bases. V lost 6 bases to trimming and J lost 4 bases; unmatched junction nucleotides: 11. The CDR3 has 16 residues. Per the germline V gene, CDR1 is MNHEY and CDR2 is SMNVEV (reference sequence).

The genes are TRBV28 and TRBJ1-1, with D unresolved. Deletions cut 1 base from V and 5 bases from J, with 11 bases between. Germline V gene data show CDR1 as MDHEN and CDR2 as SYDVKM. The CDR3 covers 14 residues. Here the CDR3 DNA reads TGTGCCAGCAGTTTATCTTTCCGGGATACTGAAGCTTTCTTT. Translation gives CASSLSFRDTEAFF.

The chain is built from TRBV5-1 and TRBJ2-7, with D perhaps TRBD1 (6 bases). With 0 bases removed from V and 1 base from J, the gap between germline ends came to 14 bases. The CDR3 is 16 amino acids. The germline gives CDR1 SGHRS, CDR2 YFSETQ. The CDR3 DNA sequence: TGCGCCAGCAGCTTGGTGTTGGGGGCTAAGTCCTACGAGCAGTACTTC. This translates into CASSLVLGAKSYEQYF. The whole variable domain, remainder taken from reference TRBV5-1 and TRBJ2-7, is KAGVTQTPRYLIKTRGQQVTLSCSPISGHRSVSWYQQTPGQGLQFLFEYFSETQRNKGNFPGRFSGRQFSNSRSEMNVSTLELGDSALYLCASSLVLGAKSYEQYFGPGTRLTVT.